The next 15 T cell receptor beta chains were all read from a single sample in a study of neoadjuvant anti-PD-1 for oral cavity cancer. Clones were sequenced by immunoSEQ multiplex PCR, and TCRdb holds only the in-frame ones, with some missing. The sample yields several thousand clones, over 65% seen once. This specimen consisted of PBMCs, obtained before nivolumab (anti-PD-1) treatment. All receptors come from a person aged 35-79 years with oral cavity squamous cell carcinoma.

This chain joins TRBV7-2 and TRBJ2-1; D is tentatively TRBD1 or TRBD2 (6 bases each). The CDR3 is made up of 15 amino acids. Germline loops: CDR1 SGHTA, CDR2 FQGNSA. With 6 bases removed from V and 6 bases from J, the gap between germline ends came to 18 bases. CDR3 region: CASRFGSPGANEQFF. The CDR3 DNA is TGTGCCAGCAGGTTCGGGAGCCCAGGGGCCAATGAGCAGTTCTTC.

The chain joins TRBV13 to TRBJ2-7; 8 bases are a match to TRBD2. The V gene end was trimmed by 4 bases and the J gene end by 0 bases; junction bases not matched to a gene: 14. CDR1 PRHDT and CDR2 FYEKMQ come from the germline V gene (reference sequence). CDR3 size: 18 residues. The CDR3 protein is CASSSSGVSGGLSYEQYF. CDR3 nucleotide sequence: TGTGCCAGCAGCTCGAGCGGGGTCAGCGGGGGTCTCTCCTACGAGCAGTACTTC.

This sequence joins TRBV9 and TRBJ2-7, with 7 bases aligning to TRBD2. The germline V gene has CDR1 SGDLS and CDR2 YYNGEE. This CDR3 spans 15 amino acids. The V gene end was trimmed by 3 bases and the J gene end by 1 base; junction bases not matched to a gene: 7. CDR3 DNA: TGTGCCAGCAGCGGAATCCAGGGAGGGTCCTACGAGCAGTACTTC. The encoded protein is CASSGIQGGSYEQYF.

The CDR3 loop is CASSEGGQGPDTQYF. The DNA of the CDR3 is TGTGCCAGCAGTGAAGGGGGACAGGGACCAGATACGCAGTATTTT. This chain joins TRBV6-1 and TRBJ2-3; 9 nucleotides match TRBD1. Losses at the gene ends were 1 base for V and 4 bases for J; bases not matched to a gene: 3. Germline V lookup: CDR1 MNHNS, CDR2 SASEGT. The CDR3 spans 15 residues.

The CDR3: CSARGEKLFF. CDR3 nucleotides: TGCAGTGCTAGGGGGGAAAAACTGTTTTTT. The rearrangement uses TRBV20-1 and TRBJ1-4; no reliable D call. V gave up 3 bases and J gave up 8 bases, with 4 bases separating them. Per germline, CDR1 DFQATT and CDR2 SNEGSKA (reference sequence). The CDR3 sequence is 10 residues long.

V is TRBV6-1 and J is TRBJ2-7, with a possible D match to TRBD2 (6 bases). Trimming cost V 2 bases and J 7 bases, with 15 bases left between them. The CDR3 has 14 amino acids. Germline V CDR1 and CDR2: MNHNS, SASEGT. This CDR3 is CASSETAEGLEQYF. The CDR3 DNA is TGTGCCAGCAGTGAAACGGCGGAGGGTTTAGAGCAGTACTTC.

This clone is large by share. This rearrangement joins TRBV5-1 to TRBJ2-1; D is ambiguous. CDR3 size: 14 residues. From germline, CDR1 is SGHRS and CDR2 YFSETQ. Trimming pared 0 bases from V and 2 bases from J, leaving 6 bases between. The CDR3 protein is CASSLDLAYNEQFF. The CDR3, as DNA: TGCGCCAGCAGCTTGGACCTAGCCTACAATGAGCAGTTCTTC.

The chain links TRBV28 to TRBJ1-2; D call uncertain. Germline V CDR1 and CDR2: MDHEN, SYDVKM. V dropped 3 bases and J dropped 1 base, with 6 bases sitting between them. CDR3 size: 13 residues. The CDR3: CASSFTDNYGYTF. The DNA for the CDR3 is TGTGCCAGCAGTTTTACAGATAACTATGGCTACACCTTC.

The V and J genes are TRBV27 and TRBJ2-3, with TRBD2 identical over 12 bases. The CDR3 extends over 15 amino acids. The germline V gene has CDR1 MNHEY and CDR2 SMNVEV (reference sequence). V lost 6 bases to trimming and J lost 6 bases; unmatched junction nucleotides: 7. The CDR3 bases are TGTGCCAGCAGCTCACTAGCGGGGGGACCCGATACGCAGTATTTT. Translated, it gives CASSSLAGGPDTQYF.

This rearrangement joins TRBV7-2 to TRBJ2-6; unclear D gene. V was clipped by 1 base and J by 1 base, with 5 bases between them. Germline V gene data show CDR1 as SGHTA and CDR2 as FQGNSA. The CDR3 sequence is 15 residues long. The CDR3 sequence: CASSLDGSGANVLTF. In DNA form, the CDR3 reads TGTGCCAGCAGCTTAGATGGATCTGGGGCCAACGTCCTGACTTTC.

The J gene is TRBJ2-3, the V gene TRBV29-1, with D possibly being TRBD2 (5 bases). V gave up 5 bases and J gave up 2 bases, with 17 bases separating them. The CDR3 loop spans 15 amino acids. From germline, CDR1 is SQVTM and CDR2 ANQGSEA. CDR3: CSVSQLGDSTDTQYF. The CDR3 DNA reads as TGCAGCGTTTCCCAACTCGGGGATTCCACAGATACGCAGTATTTT.

The rearrangement links TRBV5-1 to TRBJ1-4; D perhaps matches TRBD1 (5 bases). CDR1 is SGHRS, CDR2 YFSETQ, per germline. The CDR3 contains 15 residues. With 1 base removed from V and 6 bases from J, the gap between germline ends came to 13 bases. This CDR3 reads CASSLRLGADEKLFF. CDR3 coding DNA: TGCGCCAGCAGCTTGAGGTTAGGGGCAGATGAAAAACTGTTTTTT.

J is TRBJ1-1 and V is TRBV13; TRBD1 might be the D (5 bases). Germline V lookup: CDR1 PRHDT, CDR2 FYEKMQ (reference sequence). V was clipped by 3 bases and J by 6 bases, with 11 bases between them. This CDR3 has 13 residues. The CDR3 loop reads CASSLLGAPEAFF. The CDR3 region has the DNA TGTGCCAGCAGCTTGTTAGGGGCTCCTGAAGCTTTCTTT.

Written as DNA, the CDR3 is TGTGCCAGTAGTCCCCATCGGGACAGGGGGCAAAAATCTTACAATGAGCAGTTCTTC. This encodes CASSPHRDRGQKSYNEQFF. The chain carries TRBV19 and TRBJ2-1; 12 nucleotides line up with TRBD1. CDR3 length equals 19 residues. From germline, CDR1 is LNHDA and CDR2 SQIVND (reference sequence). V was clipped by 5 bases and J by 4 bases; unmatched bases: 15. The full variable domain, in which reference TRBV19 and TRBJ2-1 provide the parts outside the CDR3, is DGGITQSPKYLFRKEGQNVTLSCEQNLNHDAMYWYRQDPGQGLRLIYYSQIVNDFQKGDIAEGYSVSREKKESFPLTVTSAQKNPTAFYLCASSPHRDRGQKSYNEQFFGPGTRLTVL.

J is TRBJ1-5 and V is TRBV4-1; TRBD1 aligns across 10 bases. The J segment lost 0 bases and the V segment lost 3 bases, leaving 5 bases of the junction unmatched. There are 17 residues in the CDR3. Germline V lookup: CDR1 MGHRA, CDR2 YSYEKL. This CDR3 is CASSQGQGIYSNQPQHF. CDR3 in DNA: TGCGCCAGCAGCCAGGGACAGGGGATCTATAGCAATCAGCCCCAGCATTTT.